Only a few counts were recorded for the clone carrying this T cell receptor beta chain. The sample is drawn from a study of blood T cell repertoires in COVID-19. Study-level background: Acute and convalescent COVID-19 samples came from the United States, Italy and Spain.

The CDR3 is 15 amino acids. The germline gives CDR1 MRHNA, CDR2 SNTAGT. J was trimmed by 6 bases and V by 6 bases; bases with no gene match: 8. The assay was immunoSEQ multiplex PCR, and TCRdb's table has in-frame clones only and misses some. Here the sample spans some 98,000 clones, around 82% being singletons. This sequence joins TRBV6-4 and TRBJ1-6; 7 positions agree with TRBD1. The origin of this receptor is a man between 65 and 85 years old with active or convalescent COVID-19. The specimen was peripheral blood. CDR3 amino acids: CASRLTGTVNSPLHF. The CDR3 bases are TGTGCCAGCAGACTAACCGGGACAGTTAATTCACCCCTCCACTTT.